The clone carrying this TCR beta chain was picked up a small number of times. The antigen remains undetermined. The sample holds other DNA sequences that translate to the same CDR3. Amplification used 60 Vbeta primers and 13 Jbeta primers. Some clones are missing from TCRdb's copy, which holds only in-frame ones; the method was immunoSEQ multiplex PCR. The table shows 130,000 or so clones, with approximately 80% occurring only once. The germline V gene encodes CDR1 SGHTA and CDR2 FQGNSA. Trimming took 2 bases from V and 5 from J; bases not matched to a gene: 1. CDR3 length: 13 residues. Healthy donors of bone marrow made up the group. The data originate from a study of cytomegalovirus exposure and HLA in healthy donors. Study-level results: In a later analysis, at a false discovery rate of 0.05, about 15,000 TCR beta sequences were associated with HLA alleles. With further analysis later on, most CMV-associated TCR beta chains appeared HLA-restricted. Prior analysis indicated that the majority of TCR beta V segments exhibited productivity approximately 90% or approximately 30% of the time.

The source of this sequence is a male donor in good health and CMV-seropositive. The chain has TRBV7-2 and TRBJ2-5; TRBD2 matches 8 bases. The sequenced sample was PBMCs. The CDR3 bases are TGTGCCAGCAGCTTATCGGGGGGGGAGACCCAGTACTTC. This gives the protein CASSLSGGETQYF.